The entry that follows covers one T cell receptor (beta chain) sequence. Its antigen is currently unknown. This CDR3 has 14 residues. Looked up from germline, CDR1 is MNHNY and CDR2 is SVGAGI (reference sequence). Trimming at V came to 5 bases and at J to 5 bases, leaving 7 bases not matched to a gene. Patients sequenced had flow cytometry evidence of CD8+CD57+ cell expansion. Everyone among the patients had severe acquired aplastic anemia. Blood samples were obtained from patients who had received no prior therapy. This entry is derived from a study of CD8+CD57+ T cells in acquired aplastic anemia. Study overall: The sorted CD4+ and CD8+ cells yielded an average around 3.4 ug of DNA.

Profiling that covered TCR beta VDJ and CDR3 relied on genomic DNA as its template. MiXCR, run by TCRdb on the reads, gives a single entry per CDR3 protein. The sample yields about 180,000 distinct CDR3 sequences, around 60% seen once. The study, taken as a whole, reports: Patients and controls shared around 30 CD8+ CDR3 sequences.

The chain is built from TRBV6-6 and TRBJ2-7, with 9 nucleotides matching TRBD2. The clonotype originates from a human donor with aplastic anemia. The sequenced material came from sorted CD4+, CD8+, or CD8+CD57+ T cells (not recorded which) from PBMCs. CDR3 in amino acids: CASSGGRAADEQYF. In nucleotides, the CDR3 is TGTGCCAGCAGTGGCGGGAGGGCCGCGGACGAGCAGTACTTC.